Listed below are T cell receptor beta chains from one sample, sequenced in a study of shared clonotypes between healthy human individuals. Here immunoSEQ multiplex PCR was the method, and the copy in TCRdb shows in-frame clones only, minus some. The sample contains about 2,500,000 clones, more than 90% of which appear only once. Material: naive CD4+ T cells sorted from blood. The receptors were sampled from a man aged 18 to 30 in good health. Each CDR3 is given with its conserved first and last residue. Fields, in order: D gene, clone size, V gene, J gene, CDR3 DNA, CDR3 protein. D genes are given only for firm matches. For some rows the clone size is stated as once, few or many, or as a class when expanded; others skip it.

>.|.|TRBV5-1|TRBJ1-1
TGCGCCAGCAGTCCAACCGACAGACTGAACACTGAAGCTTTCTTT
CASSPTDRLNTEAFF
>TRBD1|.|TRBV27|TRBJ1-6
TGTGCCAGCTGGGGACAGGGGAATTCACCCCTCCACTTT
CASWGQGNSPLHF
>TRBD2|.|TRBV5-1|TRBJ2-3
TGCGCCAGCAGCGGTGGGACTAGCGGGAGGGCCAGCACAGATACGCAGTATTTT
CASSGGTSGRASTDTQYF
>TRBD2|.|TRBV5-6|TRBJ2-7
TGTGCCAGCAGCACGGGACTAGCGGGCGAGCAGTACTTC
CASSTGLAGEQYF
>.|.|TRBV27|TRBJ2-7
TGTGCCAGCAGTTGGCGCCCCGTTGGAGGATTCTACGAGCAGTACTTC
CASSWRPVGGFYEQYF
>TRBD1|few|TRBV5-1|TRBJ1-2
TGCGCCAGCAGCTGGGGACAGGGTGGCTACACCTTC
CASSWGQGGYTF
>.|.|TRBV5-4|TRBJ2-5
TGTGCCAGCAGCCAGGGACTTCAAGAGACCCAGTACTTC
CASSQGLQETQYF
>TRBD2|once|TRBV18|TRBJ2-2
TGTGCCAGCTCACCCCGGGGGGGAGCGAACACCGGGGAGCTGTTTTTT
CASSPRGGANTGELFF
>.|.|TRBV5-1|TRBJ1-1
TGCGCCAGCAGCTCCCGCGGGGGAGGGAACACTGAAGCTTTCTTT
CASSSRGGGNTEAFF
>.|once|TRBV11-2|TRBJ2-5
TGTGCCAGCAGCTTACAACTACAGGGAGGCCGGGAGACCCAGTACTTC
CASSLQLQGGRETQYF
>.|.|TRBV2|TRBJ2-5
TGTGCCAGCAGTGAAGAGGGCTCGGGGCTAGCGAAAGAGACCCAGTACTTC
CASSEEGSGLAKETQYF
>TRBD1|.|TRBV5-1|TRBJ2-5
TGCGCCAGCAGCTTGGGACAGGGGAAAGGAGGGACCCAGTACTTC
CASSLGQGKGGTQYF
>.|.|TRBV9|TRBJ2-3
TGTGCCAGCAGCGTAGGGGGTACCCAGGGGAATACGCAGTATTTT
CASSVGGTQGNTQYF
>TRBD1|.|TRBV6-6|TRBJ1-1
TGTGCCAGCAGCCCAGGACAGGCCAACACTGAAGCTTTCTTT
CASSPGQANTEAFF
>TRBD2|.|TRBV5-1|TRBJ2-5
TGCGCCAGCAGCCTCCCGTTCGGGGGGAATCAAGAGACCCAGTACTTC
CASSLPFGGNQETQYF
>.|once|TRBV28|TRBJ1-6
TGTGCCAGCACCTCAAGGACATTTAACTCCTATAATTCACCCCTCCACTTT
CASTSRTFNSYNSPLHF
>TRBD2|.|TRBV5-1|TRBJ2-1
TGCGCCAGCAGCTTTAGCGGGGATTTTTACAATGAGCAGTTCTTC
CASSFSGDFYNEQFF
>.|.|TRBV7-3|TRBJ2-6
TGTGCCAGCAGCTCTACCAACGTCCTGACTTTC
CASSSTNVLTF
>TRBD1|.|TRBV2|TRBJ2-3
TGTGCCAGCAGTCAGGACAGGGCTCACACGGATACGCAGTATTTT
CASSQDRAHTDTQYF
>TRBD2|.|TRBV27|TRBJ2-7
TGTGCCAGCAGGACCCCCACGGGGGGACCCTACGAGCAGTACTTC
CASRTPTGGPYEQYF
>.|.|TRBV5-1|TRBJ2-1
TGCGCCAGCAGCTCAATCCCCGGATCCTACAATGAGCAGTTCTTC
CASSSIPGSYNEQFF
>.|.|TRBV18|TRBJ2-4
TGTGCCAGCTCACCTCTACAGAATCAAAACATTCAGTACTTC
CASSPLQNQNIQYF
>.|.|TRBV5-1|TRBJ1-1
TGCGCCAGCACCGAGTTCCCTCCGGGGGAGGGCACTGAAGCTTTCTTT
CASTEFPPGEGTEAFF
>TRBD1|.|TRBV5-1|TRBJ1-5
TGCGCCAGCAGCTTGGAGGGGGCTTTGAATCAGCCCCAGCATTTT
CASSLEGALNQPQHF
>.|.|TRBV28|TRBJ1-5
TGTGCCAGCACTTCGGATCAGCCCCAGCATTTT
CASTSDQPQHF
>.|.|TRBV9|TRBJ2-2
TGTGCCAGCAGCGTAGCGGCGCTGACCGGGGAGCTGTTTTTT
CASSVAALTGELFF
>TRBD2|.|TRBV29-1|TRBJ2-7
TGCAGCGTTGGACTAGCGGGGGGGGAGCAGTACTTC
CSVGLAGGEQYF
>TRBD2|.|TRBV7-8|TRBJ2-1
TGTGCCAGCAGCTTATTACTAGCGGGGCGAGGAAATGAGCAGTTCTTC
CASSLLLAGRGNEQFF
>TRBD1|few|TRBV5-1|TRBJ1-4
TGCGCCAGCAGCCCCACCGGGACAGGGGCCGAAAAACTGTTTTTT
CASSPTGTGAEKLFF
>.|.|TRBV5-6|TRBJ2-7
TGTGCCAGCAGCTTAATTTCGACCCATCGATCCGACGAGCAGTACTTC
CASSLISTHRSDEQYF
>.|.|TRBV2|TRBJ2-3
TGTGCCAGCCCCGAGTTAAGCACAGATACGCAGTATTTT
CASPELSTDTQYF
>TRBD1|.|TRBV6-1|TRBJ1-5
TGTGCCAGCAGCCCTGGGACAGATAGCAATCAGCCCCAGCATTTT
CASSPGTDSNQPQHF